This T cell receptor (beta chain) stems from a study of early stage breast cancer tumors. The overall study: ER+/PR+/HER2- status applied to about 80% of the 16 invasive breast tumors.

Study findings and constraints: Compared with adjacent normal breast tissue, tumors showed about 2.3-fold greater T cell density and higher clonality.

The table lists this clone with a count of one. The antigen remains undetermined. Between the trimmed V and J ends, which lost 6 bases and 6 bases, there was a span of 18 bases. There are 15 residues in the CDR3. Germline loops: CDR1 MNHEY, CDR2 SVGAGI. Blood replicates held 0.5 ug DNA, tumor or normal breast 1.5 ug, two each. Some clones are missing from TCRdb's copy, which holds only in-frame ones; the method was immunoSEQ multiplex PCR. The sample has 44,000 or so clones, 83% seen once. Input material: blood. This chain uses TRBV6-5 with TRBJ2-1; D possibly uses TRBD1 or TRBD2 (6 bases each). The TCR comes from a person between 50 and 60 years old with breast cancer. CDR3 bases: TGTGCCAGCAGAGATTCCTGGGGGGCCATCAATGAGCAGTTCTTC. Translation: CASRDSWGAINEQFF.